One sample yielded the 7 T cell receptor beta chains listed below, sequenced in a study of CD8+ T cells in alopecia areata. cDNA reverse transcribed from extracted RNA served as the sequencing template. Measured with immunoSEQ multiplex PCR; TCRdb has only the in-frame clones, and not every one. This sample has over 100,000 clones, with about 46% found just once. The sequencing used CD8+ T cells sorted from blood, collected at week 0. All receptors come from a human donor with alopecia areata.

This clone showed up just a few times. This chain's CDR3 is CASSQERGPRLPQYF. The CDR3 coding sequence is TGTGCCAGCAGCCAAGAGAGGGGCCCCAGACTCCCACAGTACTTC. V and J are TRBV4-2 and TRBJ2-7, with D possibly being TRBD1 or TRBD2 (5 bases each). V gave up 0 bases and J gave up 10 bases, with 19 bases separating them. Looked up from germline, CDR1 is LGHNA and CDR2 is YNFKEQ. CDR3 size: 15 residues.

The chain has TRBV27 and TRBJ2-1; D remains unclear. The CDR3 sequence is 11 residues long. Trimming pared 5 bases from V and 4 bases from J, leaving 3 bases between. Germline V CDR1 and CDR2: MNHEY, SMNVEV (reference sequence). The CDR3 nucleotides read TGTGCCAGCAGTGCGTACAATGAGCAGTTCTTC. It translates to CASSAYNEQFF.

This clone was seen more than once but under ten times. The J gene is TRBJ2-3, the V gene TRBV7-8, with 10 bases aligning to TRBD2. Trimming cost V 5 bases and J 5 bases; bases outside gene matches: 7. Germline V CDR1 and CDR2: SGHVS, FQNEAQ. The CDR3 contains 15 residues. DNA of the CDR3: TGTGCCAGCAGCCCTCAGCGGGGGGGCGAAGATACGCAGTATTTT. It yields the protein CASSPQRGGEDTQYF. Variable domain in full (rest from reference TRBV7-8 and TRBJ2-3): GAGVSQSPRYKVAKRGQDVALRCDPISGHVSLFWYQQALGQGPEFLTYFQNEAQLDKSGLPSDRFFAERPEGSVSTLKIQRTQQEDSAVYLCASSPQRGGEDTQYFGPGTRLTVL.

The table lists this clone with a few counts. The chain uses TRBV29-1 and TRBJ2-5; D perhaps matches TRBD1 (5 bases). V was trimmed by 0 bases and J by 1 base, leaving 12 bases between them. The length of the CDR3 is 15 residues. Per the germline V gene, CDR1 is SQVTM and CDR2 is ANQGSEA. CDR3 nucleotides: TGCAGCGTTGAAGATCCGGAGCAGGGCCAAGAGACCCAGTACTTC. It is translated as CSVEDPEQGQETQYF.

As for this clone: The identical CDR3 is also encoded by other nucleotide sequences in the sample. The chain combines TRBV30 with TRBJ1-1, with D perhaps TRBD1 (6 bases). This CDR3 is built from 13 residues. Trimming took 0 bases from V and 5 from J, leaving 10 bases between them. The germline V gene encodes CDR1 GTSNPN and CDR2 SVGIG (reference sequence). The CDR3 protein is CAWSVGGGTEAFF. In DNA form, the CDR3 reads TGTGCCTGGAGTGTAGGAGGGGGAACTGAAGCTTTCTTT.

This clone was seen only a few times. The chain recombines TRBV6-6 with TRBJ2-1; TRBD1 matches at 10 bases. J gave up 11 bases and V 3 bases, and 10 bases lay outside the gene matches. The CDR3 consists of 15 residues. Germline V lookup: CDR1 MNHNY, CDR2 SVGAGI (reference sequence). CDR3 nucleotides: TGTGCCAGCAGTTATTTCCCGGGACAGGGGATACAGCAGTTCTTC. Protein: CASSYFPGQGIQQFF.

The chain links TRBV9 to TRBJ2-1; D gene uncertain. The V gene's germline CDR1 is SGDLS and CDR2 YYNGEE. V was trimmed by 4 bases and J by 4 bases, leaving 9 bases between them. The CDR3 sequence is 13 residues long. The CDR3 nucleotides read TGTGCCAGCAGCTCACACAGATACAATGAGCAGTTCTTC. Translation gives CASSSHRYNEQFF.